The 20 T cell receptor beta chains below all came from one sample that was sequenced in a study of response to subunit inactivated influenza vaccine. Each CDR3 protein gets one entry after TCRdb re-called the RT-PCR reads with MiXCR. The sample records around 490,000 distinct CDR3 sequences, 6% to 9% being singletons. The sample consisted of PBMCs from blood, taken around 25 months after vaccination. The receptors were sampled from a man between 50 and 69 years old who received an inactivated influenza vaccine.

This clonotype came up a few times. The J gene is TRBJ1-2, the V gene TRBV20-1; no firm D call. This CDR3 has 12 amino acids. CDR1 is DFQATT, CDR2 SNEGSKA, per germline (reference sequence). V lost 3 bases, J lost 5 bases, and 10 bases lay in between. The CDR3 sequence is CSARGGAYGYTF. Here the CDR3 DNA reads TGCAGTGCTAGGGGTGGAGCTTATGGCTACACCTTC.

V usage is TRBV27 and J usage is TRBJ2-1; D assignment may be TRBD1 or TRBD2 (7 bases each). This CDR3 is 17 amino acids long. The V and J ends lost 5 bases and 5 bases respectively, with 22 bases between them. The germline gives CDR1 MNHEY, CDR2 SMNVEV (reference sequence). The CDR3 here is CASSPRSDRDYHNEQFF. In DNA, the CDR3 is TGTGCCAGCAGTCCACGAAGTGACAGGGACTACCACAATGAGCAGTTCTTC.

This clonotype was picked up many times. The chain employs TRBV15 and TRBJ2-1; 8 nucleotides align to TRBD1. Germline CDR1 is LNHNV and CDR2 is YYDKDF (reference sequence). V dropped 1 base and J dropped 5; count of bases not matched to a gene: 7. The CDR3 is 16 residues long. The CDR3: CATSRARQGADNEQFF. DNA for the CDR3: TGTGCCACCAGCAGAGCTCGGCAGGGGGCTGACAATGAGCAGTTCTTC. Filled out from reference TRBV15 and TRBJ2-1, the complete variable domain reads DAMVIQNPRYQVTQFGKPVTLSCSQTLNHNVMYWYQQKSSQAPKLLFHYYDKDFNNEADTPDNFQSRRPNTSFCFLDIRSPGLGDTAMYLCATSRARQGADNEQFFGPGTRLTVL.

Details on this clonotype: Germline and junction disagree at one end, which may indicate a read error. The chain carries TRBV7-2 and TRBJ2-5; either TRBD1 or TRBD2 may supply D (5 bases each). Germline V lookup: CDR1 SGHTA, CDR2 FQGNSA. This CDR3 has 13 residues. CDR3 coding DNA: TGTGCAAGCAAAAGGTGGGGGCAAGAGACCCAGTACTTC. This translates into CASKRWGQETQYF. Looking up the rest from reference TRBV7-2 and TRBJ2-5 gives the full variable domain: GAGVSQSPSNKVTEKGKDVELRCDPISGHTALYWYRQSLGQGLEFLIYFQGNSAPDKSGLPSDRFSAERTGGSVSTLTIQRTQQEDSAVYLCASKRWGQETQYFGPGTRLLVL.

This clonotype came up many times. The chain employs TRBV7-2 and TRBJ2-1; D is ambiguous. The CDR3 is made up of 15 amino acids. Trimming removed 1 base from V and 2 bases from J, with 9 bases in between. Per germline, CDR1 SGHTA and CDR2 FQGNSA. DNA of the CDR3: TGTGCCAGCAGCTTAGTTGGGGATGCCTACAATGAGCAGTTCTTC. This encodes CASSLVGDAYNEQFF.

This rearrangement joins TRBV10-1 to TRBJ2-1, with 10 bases matching TRBD1. The CDR3 has 12 amino acids. Trimming cost V 10 bases and J 8 bases; bases outside gene matches: 5. Germline CDR1 and CDR2: WNHNN and SYGVQD (reference sequence). In DNA form, the CDR3 reads TGCGCCACCGGACAGGGGGTCGATGAGCAGTTCTTC. Protein sequence: CATGQGVDEQFF.

This clonotype has only a few counts. This chain uses TRBV29-1 with TRBJ1-5; unclear D gene. The CDR3 is 13 residues long. Trimming stripped 4 bases from V and 2 bases from J, with 9 bases between. Germline assignment: CDR1 SQVTM and CDR2 ANQGSEA. The CDR3 protein is CSVADGGNQPQHF. Here the CDR3 DNA reads TGCAGCGTTGCCGACGGGGGCAATCAGCCCCAGCATTTT.

This clonotype was found many times. The chain couples TRBV4-2 to TRBJ2-1; D may match TRBD1 or TRBD2 (5 bases each). There are 15 residues in the CDR3. Germline V gives CDR1 LGHNA, CDR2 YNFKEQ. Trimming left V 5 bases short and J 1 base short, with 12 bases between. The CDR3 is CASSGGTSSYNEQFF. CDR3 nucleotide sequence: TGTGCCAGCAGCGGTGGGACGTCATCCTACAATGAGCAGTTCTTC.

Many counts were recorded for this clonotype. The rearrangement links TRBV6-5 to TRBJ1-1; D remains ambiguous. The CDR3 covers 13 residues. V lost 0 bases and J 10 bases, leaving 12 bases between the germline ends. CDR1 is MNHEY and CDR2 is SVGAGI in the germline V gene. The CDR3 DNA sequence: TGTGCCAGCAGTTACTCGTCGAGAAGCCGAGCTTTCTTT. It codes for CASSYSSRSRAFF.

Turning to this clonotype: The final CDR3 position lacks the conserved phenylalanine or tryptophan, pointing to a likely read error. CDR3 region: CASSSRRTGVDEQFY. As DNA, the CDR3 is TGTGCCAGCAGTAGTCGCCGGACAGGGGTGGATGAGCAGTTCTAC. This rearrangement joins TRBV12-3 or TRBV12-4 to TRBJ2-1, with 9 bases matching TRBD1. The CDR3 covers 15 residues. With V trimmed by 5 bases and J by 8 bases, 10 bases remained unmatched.

This clonotype was seen a handful of times. The chain joins TRBV10-3 to TRBJ2-7; 11 bases are shared with TRBD1. The germline gives CDR1 ENHRY, CDR2 SYGVKD. This CDR3 has 16 amino acids. Trimming at V came to 3 bases and at J to 2 bases, leaving 6 bases not matched to a gene. CDR3 amino acids: CAISESWGQGAYEQYF. Written as DNA, the CDR3 is TGTGCCATCAGTGAAAGTTGGGGACAGGGGGCCTACGAGCAGTACTTC.

The V and J genes are TRBV6-5 and TRBJ2-1; no firm D call. Looked up from germline, CDR1 is MNHEY and CDR2 is SVGAGI. CDR3 length: 14 residues. The ends were cut back, 4 bases at V and 12 bases at J, with 19 bases in the middle. The CDR3 region is CASSSSTLGGWQFF. The CDR3, as DNA: TGTGCCAGCAGTTCGTCTACCCTAGGCGGTTGGCAGTTCTTC.

This chain connects TRBV29-1 to TRBJ2-1; no firm D call. The length of the CDR3 is 14 residues. V lost 8 bases, J lost 0 bases, and 14 bases lay in between. Germline V lookup: CDR1 SQVTM, CDR2 ANQGSEA. The CDR3 sequence: CSPGSPYSYNEQFF. CDR3 nucleotide sequence: TGCAGCCCCGGCAGCCCGTACTCCTACAATGAGCAGTTCTTC.

This clonotype was seen many times. The chain is built from TRBV28 and TRBJ2-3; 9 bases are shared with TRBD2. Germline CDR1 reads MDHEN; CDR2 reads SYDVKM. The CDR3 contains 15 residues. V trimming: 6 bases; J trimming: 2 bases; junction bases outside the gene matches: 6. This chain's CDR3 is CASRTSSGNTDTQYF. The CDR3 nucleotides are TGTGCCAGCAGAACATCTAGCGGGAACACAGATACGCAGTATTTT. Variable domain in full (rest from reference TRBV28 and TRBJ2-3): DVKVTQSSRYLVKRTGEKVFLECVQDMDHENMFWYRQDPGLGLRLIYFSYDVKMKEKGDIPEGYSVSREKKERFSLILESASTNQTSMYLCASRTSSGNTDTQYFGPGTRLTVL.

In this sample, this clonotype turned up many times. Possible read error: a much larger clone is one base away. The chain joins TRBV29-1 to TRBJ1-1; TRBD1 might be the D (5 bases). Germline CDR1 and CDR2: SQVTM and ANQGSEA. The CDR3 is made up of 11 amino acids. Trimming took off 7 bases at V and 3 bases at J, with 9 bases between the two ends. CDR3 region: CSGVRDTEAFF. CDR3 bases: TGCAGCGGTGTCAGGGACACTGAAGCTTTCTTT.

In its sample, this clonotype was seen many times. V is TRBV12-3 or TRBV12-4 and J is TRBJ2-5, with D hard to call. The CDR3 runs to 13 residues. Trimming cost V 1 base and J 4 bases, with 7 bases left between them. DNA of the CDR3: TGTGCCAGCAGTTTAGGGGCAGCAGAGACCCAGTACTTC. Translation: CASSLGAAETQYF.

This clonotype was counted at least ten times. The rearrangement links TRBV5-1 to TRBJ1-1; D call uncertain. The CDR3 has 15 amino acids. The ends were cut back, 3 bases at V and 2 bases at J, with 14 bases in the middle. CDR1 is SGHRS, CDR2 YFSETQ, per germline. The CDR3 DNA is TGCGCCAGCAGCTGGGCGCTTGGAGGAAACACTGAAGCTTTCTTT. Its protein is CASSWALGGNTEAFF.

The gene calls are TRBV4-2 and TRBJ2-7; 10 bases map to TRBD2. The CDR3 has 16 residues. Germline assignment: CDR1 LGHNA and CDR2 YNFKEQ. V was pared by 0 bases and J by 3 bases, with 5 bases of the junction left unmatched. CDR3 bases: TGTGCCAGCAGCCAAGATAGGACTAGCGGAGACTACGAGCAGTACTTC. Protein product: CASSQDRTSGDYEQYF.

The chain joins TRBV5-1 to TRBJ1-1, with D possibly matching TRBD1 (5 bases). V gave up 4 bases and J gave up 4 bases, with 14 bases separating them. Germline V gives CDR1 SGHRS, CDR2 YFSETQ. The CDR3 length is 14 residues. The CDR3 DNA reads as TGCGCCAGCAGCCCGGGGCCGAAGGGCACTGAAGCTTTCTTT. This translates into CASSPGPKGTEAFF.

This clonotype turned up a few times. This rearrangement joins TRBV6-1 to TRBJ1-2, with 8 bases matching TRBD1. The CDR3 spans 13 residues. With 5 bases clipped from V and 7 bases from J, the junction kept 6 bases outside the gene matches. Germline-derived CDR1 and CDR2 are MNHNS and SASEGT. CDR3 sequence: CASSQQGVGGYTF. The CDR3 DNA sequence: TGTGCCAGCAGTCAACAGGGGGTTGGTGGCTACACCTTC.